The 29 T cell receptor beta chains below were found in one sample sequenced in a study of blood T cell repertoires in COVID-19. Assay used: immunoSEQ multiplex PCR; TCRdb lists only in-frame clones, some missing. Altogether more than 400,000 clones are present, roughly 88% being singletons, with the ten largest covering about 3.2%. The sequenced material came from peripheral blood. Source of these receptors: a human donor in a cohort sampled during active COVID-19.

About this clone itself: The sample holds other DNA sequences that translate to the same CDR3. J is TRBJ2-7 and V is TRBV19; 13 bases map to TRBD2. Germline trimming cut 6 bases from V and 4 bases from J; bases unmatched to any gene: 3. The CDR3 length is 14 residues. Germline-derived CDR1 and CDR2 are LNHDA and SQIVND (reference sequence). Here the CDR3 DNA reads TGTGCCAGTAGCAGGACTAGCGGGAGTTACGAGCAGTACTTC. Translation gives CASSRTSGSYEQYF.

Here the CDR3 DNA reads TGTGCCAGCAGCTTAGTGGGCACGGTCCAGGGACAGCCCCAGCATTTT. Residues: CASSLVGTVQGQPQHF. The rearrangement uses TRBV7-2 and TRBJ1-5, with D perhaps TRBD1 (5 bases). This CDR3 is 16 amino acids long. Trimming removed 1 base from V and 7 bases from J, with 17 bases in between. Germline assignment: CDR1 SGHTA and CDR2 FQGNSA.

The CDR3 spells CAWSLNPDTEAFF. CDR3 coding DNA: TGTGCCTGGAGTTTAAACCCGGACACTGAAGCTTTCTTT. The chain carries TRBV30 and TRBJ1-1; D not certain. Germline V gene lookup returns CDR1 GTSNPN and CDR2 SVGIG (reference sequence). The CDR3 has 13 amino acids. V was clipped by 2 bases and J by 3 bases, with 10 bases between them.

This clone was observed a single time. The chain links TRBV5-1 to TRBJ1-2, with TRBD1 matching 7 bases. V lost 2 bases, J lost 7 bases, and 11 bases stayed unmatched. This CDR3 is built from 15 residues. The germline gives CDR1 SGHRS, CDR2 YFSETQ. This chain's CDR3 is CASSFPETGAGGYTF. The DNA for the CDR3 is TGCGCCAGCAGCTTCCCCGAAACAGGGGCGGGTGGCTACACCTTC.

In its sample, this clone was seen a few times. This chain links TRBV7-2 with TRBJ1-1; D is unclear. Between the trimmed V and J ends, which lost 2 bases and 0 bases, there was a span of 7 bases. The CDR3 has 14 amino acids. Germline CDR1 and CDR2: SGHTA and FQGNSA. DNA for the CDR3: TGTGCCAGCAGCTTATTTCCCGTGAACACTGAAGCTTTCTTT. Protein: CASSLFPVNTEAFF.

The CDR3 DNA is TGCGCCAGCAGCCAAGGAGATCGTGGACTGAGGACAACTAATGAAAAACTGTTTTTT. Residues: CASSQGDRGLRTTNEKLFF. The chain has TRBV4-1 and TRBJ1-4, with D unclear. The CDR3 length is 19 residues. The V gene's germline CDR1 is MGHRA and CDR2 YSYEKL. V lost 1 base and J lost 0, with 18 bases in between.

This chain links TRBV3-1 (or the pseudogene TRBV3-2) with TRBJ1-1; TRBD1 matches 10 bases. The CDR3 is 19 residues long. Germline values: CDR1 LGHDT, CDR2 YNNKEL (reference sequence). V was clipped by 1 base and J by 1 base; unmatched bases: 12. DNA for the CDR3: TGTGCCAGCAGCCAAGGGCTCAGGGACAGGGGTCCTTGGAACACTGAAGCTTTCTTT. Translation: CASSQGLRDRGPWNTEAFF.

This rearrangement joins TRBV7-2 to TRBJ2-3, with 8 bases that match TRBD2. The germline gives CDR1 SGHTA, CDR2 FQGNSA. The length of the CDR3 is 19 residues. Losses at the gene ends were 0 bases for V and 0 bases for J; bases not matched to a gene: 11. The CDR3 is CASSLARLAGPRSTDTQYF. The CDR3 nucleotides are TGTGCCAGCAGCTTAGCGCGGCTAGCGGGCCCCCGAAGCACAGATACGCAGTATTTT. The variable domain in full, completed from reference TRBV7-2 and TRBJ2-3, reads GAGVSQSPSNKVTEKGKDVELRCDPISGHTALYWYRQSLGQGLEFLIYFQGNSAPDKSGLPSDRFSAERTGGSVSTLTIQRTQQEDSAVYLCASSLARLAGPRSTDTQYFGPGTRLTVL.

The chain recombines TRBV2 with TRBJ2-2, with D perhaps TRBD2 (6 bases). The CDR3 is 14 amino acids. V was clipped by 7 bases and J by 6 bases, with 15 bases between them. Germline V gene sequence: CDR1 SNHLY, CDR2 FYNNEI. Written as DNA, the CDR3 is TGTGCCAGCACCTCGAGACTAGTCGCCGGGGAGCTGTTTTTT. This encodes CASTSRLVAGELFF.

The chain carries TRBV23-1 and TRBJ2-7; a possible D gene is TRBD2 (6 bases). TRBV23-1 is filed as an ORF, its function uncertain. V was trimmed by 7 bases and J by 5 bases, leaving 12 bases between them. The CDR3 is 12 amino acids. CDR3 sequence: CASTQWGDEQYF. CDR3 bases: TGCGCCAGCACCCAGTGGGGGGACGAGCAGTACTTC.

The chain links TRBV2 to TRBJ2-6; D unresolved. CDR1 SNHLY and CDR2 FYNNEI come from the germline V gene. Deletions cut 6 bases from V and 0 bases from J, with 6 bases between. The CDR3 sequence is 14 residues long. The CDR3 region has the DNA TGTGCCAGCAGCCCGTCCTCTGGGGCCAACGTCCTGACTTTC. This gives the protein CASSPSSGANVLTF.

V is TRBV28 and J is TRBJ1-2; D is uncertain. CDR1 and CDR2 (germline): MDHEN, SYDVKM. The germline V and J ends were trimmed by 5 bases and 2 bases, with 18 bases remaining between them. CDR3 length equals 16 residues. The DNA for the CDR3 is TGTGCCAGCAGTCCGTATTACAGTTCCTACAACTATGGCTACACCTTC. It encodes CASSPYYSSYNYGYTF.

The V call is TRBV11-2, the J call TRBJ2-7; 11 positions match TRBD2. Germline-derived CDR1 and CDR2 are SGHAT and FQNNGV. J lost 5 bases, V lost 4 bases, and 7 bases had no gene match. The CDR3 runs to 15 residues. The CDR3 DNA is TGTGCCAGCAGCTCTCGGGTAGCGGGAGGGAACGAGCAGTACTTC. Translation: CASSSRVAGGNEQYF. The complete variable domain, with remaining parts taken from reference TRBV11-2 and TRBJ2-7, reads EAGVAQSPRYKIIEKRQSVAFWCNPISGHATLYWYQQILGQGPKLLIQFQNNGVVDDSQLPKDRFSAERLKGVDSTLKIQPAKLEDSAVYLCASSSRVAGGNEQYFGPGTRLTVT.

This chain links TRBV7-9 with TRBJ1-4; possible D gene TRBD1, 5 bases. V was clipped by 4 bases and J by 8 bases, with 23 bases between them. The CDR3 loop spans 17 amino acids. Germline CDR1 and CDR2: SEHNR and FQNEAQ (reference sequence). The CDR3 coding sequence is TGTGCCAGCAGCTCCCGGGCCGGGGGACGTGGGAAAGAAAAACTGTTTTTT. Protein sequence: CASSSRAGGRGKEKLFF.

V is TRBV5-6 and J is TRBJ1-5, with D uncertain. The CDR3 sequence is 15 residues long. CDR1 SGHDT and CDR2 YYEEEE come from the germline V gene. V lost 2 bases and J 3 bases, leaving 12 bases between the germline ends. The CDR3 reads CASSFRNGLNQPQHF. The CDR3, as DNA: TGTGCCAGCAGCTTCCGGAACGGACTCAATCAGCCCCAGCATTTT.

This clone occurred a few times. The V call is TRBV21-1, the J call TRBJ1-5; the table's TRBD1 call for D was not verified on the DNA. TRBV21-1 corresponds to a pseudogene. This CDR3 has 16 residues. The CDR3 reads CASSSLGTECFQPQHF. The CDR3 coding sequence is TGTGCCAGCAGCAGCCTCGGGACAGAGTGTTTTCAGCCCCAGCATTTT.

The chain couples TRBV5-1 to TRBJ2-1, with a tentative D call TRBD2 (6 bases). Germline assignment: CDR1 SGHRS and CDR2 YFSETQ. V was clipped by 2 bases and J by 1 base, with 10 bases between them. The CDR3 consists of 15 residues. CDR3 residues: CASSFQAGSYNEQFF. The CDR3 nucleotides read TGCGCCAGCAGCTTTCAGGCGGGATCCTACAATGAGCAGTTCTTC. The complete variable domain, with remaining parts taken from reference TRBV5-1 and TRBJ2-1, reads KAGVTQTPRYLIKTRGQQVTLSCSPISGHRSVSWYQQTPGQGLQFLFEYFSETQRNKGNFPGRFSGRQFSNSRSEMNVSTLELGDSALYLCASSFQAGSYNEQFFGPGTRLTVL.

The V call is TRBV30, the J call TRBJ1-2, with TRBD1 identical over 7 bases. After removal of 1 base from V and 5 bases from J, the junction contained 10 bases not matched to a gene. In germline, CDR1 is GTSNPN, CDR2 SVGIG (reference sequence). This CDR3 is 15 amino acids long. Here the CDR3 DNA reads TGTGCCTGGAGTGCCCATATAGGGACAGTGTATGGCTACACCTTC. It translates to CAWSAHIGTVYGYTF.

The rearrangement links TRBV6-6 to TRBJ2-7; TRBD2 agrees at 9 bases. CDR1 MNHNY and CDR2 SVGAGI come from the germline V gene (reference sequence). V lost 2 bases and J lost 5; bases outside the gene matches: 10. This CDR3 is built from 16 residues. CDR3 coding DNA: TGTGCCAGCAGTTACCGGCGGGAGGGCCGGGGTGACGAGCAGTACTTC. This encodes CASSYRREGRGDEQYF.

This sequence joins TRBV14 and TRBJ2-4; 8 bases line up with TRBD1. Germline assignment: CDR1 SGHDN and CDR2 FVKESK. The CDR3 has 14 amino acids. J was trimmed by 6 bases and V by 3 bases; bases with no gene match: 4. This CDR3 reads CASSHDRGRNIQYF. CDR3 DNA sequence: TGTGCCAGCAGCCACGACAGGGGACGAAACATTCAGTACTTC.

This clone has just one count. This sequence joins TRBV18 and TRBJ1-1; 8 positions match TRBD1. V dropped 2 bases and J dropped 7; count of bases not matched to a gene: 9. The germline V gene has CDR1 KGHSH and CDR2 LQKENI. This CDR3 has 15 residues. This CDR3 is CASSPMNRGYGEAFF. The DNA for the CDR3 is TGTGCCAGCTCACCAATGAACAGGGGGTACGGTGAAGCTTTCTTT.

This chain's CDR3 is CASSVGGSYETQYF. The DNA for the CDR3 is TGTGCCAGCAGCGTAGGAGGTAGTTACGAGACCCAGTACTTC. This sequence joins TRBV9 and TRBJ2-5; unclear D gene. The CDR3 contains 14 residues. Germline V lookup: CDR1 SGDLS, CDR2 YYNGEE. V lost 0 bases and J lost 5, with 11 bases in between.

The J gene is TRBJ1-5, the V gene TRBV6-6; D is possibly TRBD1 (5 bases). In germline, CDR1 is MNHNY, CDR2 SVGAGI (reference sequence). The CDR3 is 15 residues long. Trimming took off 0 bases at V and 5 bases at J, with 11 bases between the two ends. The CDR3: CASSYSGEGYQPQHF. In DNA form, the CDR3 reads TGTGCCAGCAGTTACTCGGGGGAGGGCTATCAGCCCCAGCATTTT.

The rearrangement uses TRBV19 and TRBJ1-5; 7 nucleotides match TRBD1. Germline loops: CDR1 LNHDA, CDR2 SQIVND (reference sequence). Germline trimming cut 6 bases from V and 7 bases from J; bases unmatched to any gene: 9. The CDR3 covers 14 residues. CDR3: CASSKDRVRQPQHF. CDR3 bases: TGTGCCAGTAGCAAAGACAGGGTCCGGCAGCCCCAGCATTTT.

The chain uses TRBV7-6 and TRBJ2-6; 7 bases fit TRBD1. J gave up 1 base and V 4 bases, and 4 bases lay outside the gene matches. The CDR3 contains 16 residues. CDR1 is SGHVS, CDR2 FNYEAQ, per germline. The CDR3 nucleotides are TGTGCCAGCAGCTCTGGGACAGCATCTGGGGCCAACGTCCTGACTTTC. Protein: CASSSGTASGANVLTF.

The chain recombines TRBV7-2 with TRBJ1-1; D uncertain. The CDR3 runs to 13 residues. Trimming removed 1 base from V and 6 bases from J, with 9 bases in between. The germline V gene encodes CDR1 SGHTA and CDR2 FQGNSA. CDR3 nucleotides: TGTGCCAGCAGCTTAGAAGAGTACGCTGAAGCTTTCTTT. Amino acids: CASSLEEYAEAFF.

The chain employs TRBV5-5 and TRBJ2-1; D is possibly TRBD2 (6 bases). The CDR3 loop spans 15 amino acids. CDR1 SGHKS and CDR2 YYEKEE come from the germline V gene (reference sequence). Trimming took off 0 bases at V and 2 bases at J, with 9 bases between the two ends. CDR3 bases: TGTGCCAGCAGCTTGGGGACTACGACCTACAATGAGCAGTTCTTC. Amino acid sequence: CASSLGTTTYNEQFF.

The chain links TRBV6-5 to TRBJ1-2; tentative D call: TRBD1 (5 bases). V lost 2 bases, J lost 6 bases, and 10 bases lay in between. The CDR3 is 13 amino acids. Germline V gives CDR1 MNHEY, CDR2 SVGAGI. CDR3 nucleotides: TGTGCCAGCAGTTACCGGGCAGGGCATGGCTACACCTTC. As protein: CASSYRAGHGYTF.

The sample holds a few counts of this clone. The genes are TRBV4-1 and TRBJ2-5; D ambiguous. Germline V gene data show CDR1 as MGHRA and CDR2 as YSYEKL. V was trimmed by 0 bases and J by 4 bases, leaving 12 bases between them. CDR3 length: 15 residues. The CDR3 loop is CASSQERVRGETQYF. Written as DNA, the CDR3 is TGCGCCAGCAGCCAAGAACGGGTTAGAGGAGAGACCCAGTACTTC.